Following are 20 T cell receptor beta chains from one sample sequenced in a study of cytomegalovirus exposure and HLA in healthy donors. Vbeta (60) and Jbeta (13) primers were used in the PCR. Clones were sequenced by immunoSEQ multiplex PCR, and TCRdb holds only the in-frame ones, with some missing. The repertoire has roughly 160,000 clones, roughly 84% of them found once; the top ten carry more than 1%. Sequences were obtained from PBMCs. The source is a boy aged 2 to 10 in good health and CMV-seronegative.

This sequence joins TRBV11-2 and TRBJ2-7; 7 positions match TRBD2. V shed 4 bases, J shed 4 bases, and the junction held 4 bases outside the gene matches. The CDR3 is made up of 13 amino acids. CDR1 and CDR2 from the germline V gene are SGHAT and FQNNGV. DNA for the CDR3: TGTGCCAGCAGCTGGGGGGGTGGATACGAGCAGTACGTC. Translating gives CASSWGGGYEQYV.

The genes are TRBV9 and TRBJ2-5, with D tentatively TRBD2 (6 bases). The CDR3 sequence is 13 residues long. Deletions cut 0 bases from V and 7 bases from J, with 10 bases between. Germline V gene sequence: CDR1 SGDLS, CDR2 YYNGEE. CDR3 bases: TGTGCCAGCAGCGTAGAGGAGGGACGGACCCAGTACTTC. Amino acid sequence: CASSVEEGRTQYF.

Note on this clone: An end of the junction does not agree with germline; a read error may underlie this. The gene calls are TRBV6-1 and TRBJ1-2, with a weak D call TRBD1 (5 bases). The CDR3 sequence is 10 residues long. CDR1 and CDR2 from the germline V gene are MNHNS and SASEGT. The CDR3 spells CASSEVGDHF. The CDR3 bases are TGTGCCAGCAGTGAAGTAGGGGATCACTTC.

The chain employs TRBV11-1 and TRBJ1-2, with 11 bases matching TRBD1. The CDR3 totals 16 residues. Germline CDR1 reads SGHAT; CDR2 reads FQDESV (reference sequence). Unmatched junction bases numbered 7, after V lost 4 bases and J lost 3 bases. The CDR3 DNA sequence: TGTGCCAGCAGCTCCGCCAAGGGACAGGGGGACTATGGCTACACCTTC. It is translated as CASSSAKGQGDYGYTF.

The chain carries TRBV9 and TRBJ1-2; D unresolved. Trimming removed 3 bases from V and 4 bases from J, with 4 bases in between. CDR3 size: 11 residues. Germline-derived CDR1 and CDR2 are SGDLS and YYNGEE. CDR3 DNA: TGTGCCAGCAGCGGCAGCTATGGCTACACCTTC. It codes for CASSGSYGYTF.

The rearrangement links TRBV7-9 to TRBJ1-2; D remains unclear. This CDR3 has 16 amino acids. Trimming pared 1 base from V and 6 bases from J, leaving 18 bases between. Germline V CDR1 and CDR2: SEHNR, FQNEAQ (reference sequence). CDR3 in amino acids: CASSLGPQALSDGYTF. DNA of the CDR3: TGTGCCAGCAGCTTAGGCCCGCAGGCCCTCTCCGATGGCTACACCTTC.

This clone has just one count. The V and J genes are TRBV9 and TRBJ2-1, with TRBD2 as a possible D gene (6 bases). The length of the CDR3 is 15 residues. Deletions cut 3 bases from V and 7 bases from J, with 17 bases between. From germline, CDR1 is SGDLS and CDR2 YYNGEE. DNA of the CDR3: TGTGCCAGCAGCGAGGGCGGGACGGGATTAAATGAGCAGTTCTTC. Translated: CASSEGGTGLNEQFF.

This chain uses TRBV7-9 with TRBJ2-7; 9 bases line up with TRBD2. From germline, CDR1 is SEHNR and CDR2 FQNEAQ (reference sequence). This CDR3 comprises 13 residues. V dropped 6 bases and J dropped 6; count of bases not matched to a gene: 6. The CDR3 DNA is TGTGCCAGCAGTCAGCGGGGGGAAGGCGAGCAGTACGTC. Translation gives CASSQRGEGEQYV.

The chain's CDR3 is CASSLVHSRDSREYNEQFF. The CDR3 nucleotides read TGTGCCAGCAGCTTAGTCCACTCCCGGGACTCCCGCGAGTACAATGAGCAGTTCTTC. This chain joins TRBV7-2 and TRBJ2-1; possible D gene TRBD2, 6 bases. Germline loops: CDR1 SGHTA, CDR2 FQGNSA. Trimming left V 1 base short and J 4 bases short, with 23 bases between. The CDR3 has 19 residues.

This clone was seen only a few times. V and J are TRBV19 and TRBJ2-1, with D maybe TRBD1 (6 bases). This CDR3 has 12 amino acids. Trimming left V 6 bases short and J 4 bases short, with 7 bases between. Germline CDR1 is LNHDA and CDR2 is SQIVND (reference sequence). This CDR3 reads CASSGQYNEQFF. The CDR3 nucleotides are TGTGCCAGTAGCGGACAGTACAATGAGCAGTTCTTC.

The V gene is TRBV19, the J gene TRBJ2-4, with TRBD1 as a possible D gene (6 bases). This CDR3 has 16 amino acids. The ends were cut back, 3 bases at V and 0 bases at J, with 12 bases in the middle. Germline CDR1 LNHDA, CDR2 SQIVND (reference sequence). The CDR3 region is CASSMGAGLAKNIQYF. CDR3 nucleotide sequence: TGTGCCAGTAGTATGGGGGCAGGTTTAGCCAAAAACATTCAGTACTTC.

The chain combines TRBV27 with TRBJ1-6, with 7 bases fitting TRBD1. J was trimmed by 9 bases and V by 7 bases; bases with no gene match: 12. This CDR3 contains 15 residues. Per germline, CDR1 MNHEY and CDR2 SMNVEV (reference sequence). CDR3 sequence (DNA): TGTGCCAGCACCGACAGACCACAGGGGTTTTCACCCCTCCACTTT. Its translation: CASTDRPQGFSPLHF.

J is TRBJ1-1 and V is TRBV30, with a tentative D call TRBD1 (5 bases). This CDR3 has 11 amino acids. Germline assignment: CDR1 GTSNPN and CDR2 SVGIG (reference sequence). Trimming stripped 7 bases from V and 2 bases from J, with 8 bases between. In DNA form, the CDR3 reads TGTGCCTTAAGGGGAAACACTGAAGCTTTCTTT. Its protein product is CALRGNTEAFF.

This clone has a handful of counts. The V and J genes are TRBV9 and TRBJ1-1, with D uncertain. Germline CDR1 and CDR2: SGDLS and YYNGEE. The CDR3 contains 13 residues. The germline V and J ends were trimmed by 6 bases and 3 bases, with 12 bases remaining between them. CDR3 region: CASTGITHTEAFF. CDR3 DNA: TGTGCCAGCACCGGTATTACTCACACTGAAGCTTTCTTT.

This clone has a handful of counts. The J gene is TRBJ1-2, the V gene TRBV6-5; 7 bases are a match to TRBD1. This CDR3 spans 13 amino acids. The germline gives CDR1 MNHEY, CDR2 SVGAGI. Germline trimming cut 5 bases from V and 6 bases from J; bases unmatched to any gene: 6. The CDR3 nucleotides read TGTGCCAGCAGTCCATACGACAGGGATGGCTACACCTTC. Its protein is CASSPYDRDGYTF.

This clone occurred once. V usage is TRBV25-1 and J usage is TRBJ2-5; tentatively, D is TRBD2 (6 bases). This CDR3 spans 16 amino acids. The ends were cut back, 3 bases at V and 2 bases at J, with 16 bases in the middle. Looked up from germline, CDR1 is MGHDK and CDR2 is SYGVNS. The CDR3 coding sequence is TGTGCCAGCAGTGACGTGGGGGGTCCGGATCAAGAGACCCAGTACTTC. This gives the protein CASSDVGGPDQETQYF.

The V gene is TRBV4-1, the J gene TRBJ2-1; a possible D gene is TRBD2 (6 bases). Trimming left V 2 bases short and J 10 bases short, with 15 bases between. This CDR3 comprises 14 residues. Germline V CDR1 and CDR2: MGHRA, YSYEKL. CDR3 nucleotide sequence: TGCGCCAGCAGCCAACCCGGGACTCTTCTGGAGCAGTTCTTC. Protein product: CASSQPGTLLEQFF.

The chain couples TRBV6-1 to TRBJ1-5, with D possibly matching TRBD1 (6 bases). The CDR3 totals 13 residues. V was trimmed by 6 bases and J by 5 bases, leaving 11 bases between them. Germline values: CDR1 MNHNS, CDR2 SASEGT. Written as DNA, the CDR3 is TGTGCCAGCAGCATCAACAGGGATCAGCCCCAGCATTTT. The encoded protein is CASSINRDQPQHF.

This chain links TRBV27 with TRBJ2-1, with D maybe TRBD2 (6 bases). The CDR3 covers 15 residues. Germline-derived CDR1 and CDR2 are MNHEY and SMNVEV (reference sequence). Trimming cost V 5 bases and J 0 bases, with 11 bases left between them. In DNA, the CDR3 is TGTGCCAGCAGTACCCGGGGGAGCTCCTACAATGAGCAGTTCTTC. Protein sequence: CASSTRGSSYNEQFF.

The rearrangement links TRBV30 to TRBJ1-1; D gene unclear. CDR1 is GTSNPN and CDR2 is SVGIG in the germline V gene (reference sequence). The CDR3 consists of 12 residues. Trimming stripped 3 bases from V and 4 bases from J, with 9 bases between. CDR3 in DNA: TGTGCCTGGAGGCCGCGGGGCACTGAAGCTTTCTTT. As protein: CAWRPRGTEAFF. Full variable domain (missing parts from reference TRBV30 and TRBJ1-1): SQTIHQWPATLVQPVGSPLSLECTVEGTSNPNLYWYRQAAGRGLQLLFYSVGIGQISSEVPQNLSASRPQDRQFILSSKKLLLSDSGFYLCAWRPRGTEAFFGQGTRLTVV.